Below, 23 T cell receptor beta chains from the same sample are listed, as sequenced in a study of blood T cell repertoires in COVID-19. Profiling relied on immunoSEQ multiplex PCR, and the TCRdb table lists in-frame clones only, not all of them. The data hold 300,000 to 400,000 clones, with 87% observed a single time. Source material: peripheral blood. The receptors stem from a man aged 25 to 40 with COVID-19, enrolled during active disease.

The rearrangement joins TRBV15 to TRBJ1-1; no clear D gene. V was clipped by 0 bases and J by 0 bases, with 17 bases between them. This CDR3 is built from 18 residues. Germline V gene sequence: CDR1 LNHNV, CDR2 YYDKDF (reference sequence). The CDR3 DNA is TGTGCCACCAGCAGAGAGGAGGCAGTCAGAGAAATGAACACTGAAGCTTTCTTT. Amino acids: CATSREEAVREMNTEAFF.

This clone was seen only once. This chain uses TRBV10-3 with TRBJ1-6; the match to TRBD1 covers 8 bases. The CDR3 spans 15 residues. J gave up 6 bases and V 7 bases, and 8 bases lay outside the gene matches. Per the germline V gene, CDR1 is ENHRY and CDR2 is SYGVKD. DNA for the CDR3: TGTGCCATCACCACTGGGGACAGGTCTAATTCACCCCTCCACTTT. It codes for CAITTGDRSNSPLHF.

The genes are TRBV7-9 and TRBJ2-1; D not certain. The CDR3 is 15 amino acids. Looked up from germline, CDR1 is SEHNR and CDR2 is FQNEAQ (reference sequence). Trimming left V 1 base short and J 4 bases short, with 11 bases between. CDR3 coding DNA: TGTGCCAGCAGCTTAGTCGGCAGGATTTACAATGAGCAGTTCTTC. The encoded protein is CASSLVGRIYNEQFF. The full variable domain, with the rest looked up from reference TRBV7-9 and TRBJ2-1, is DTGVSQNPRHKITKRGQNVTFRCDPISEHNRLYWYRQTLGQGPEFLTYFQNEAQLEKSRLLSDRFSAERPKGSFSTLEIQRTEQGDSAMYLCASSLVGRIYNEQFFGPGTRLTVL.

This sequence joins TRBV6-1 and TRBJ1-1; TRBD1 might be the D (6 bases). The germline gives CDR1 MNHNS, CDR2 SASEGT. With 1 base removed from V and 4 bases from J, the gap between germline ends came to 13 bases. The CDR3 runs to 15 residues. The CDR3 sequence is CASSEGWGQVTEAFF. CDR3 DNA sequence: TGTGCCAGCAGTGAAGGGTGGGGGCAGGTCACTGAAGCTTTCTTT.

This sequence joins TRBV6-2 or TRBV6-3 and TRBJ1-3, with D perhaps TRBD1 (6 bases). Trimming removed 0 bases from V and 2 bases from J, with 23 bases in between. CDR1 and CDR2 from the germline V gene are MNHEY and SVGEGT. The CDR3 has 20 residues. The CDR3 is CASSYSIASGATWAGNTIYF. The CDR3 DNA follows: TGTGCCAGCAGTTACTCGATCGCGTCAGGGGCTACGTGGGCTGGAAACACCATATATTTT.

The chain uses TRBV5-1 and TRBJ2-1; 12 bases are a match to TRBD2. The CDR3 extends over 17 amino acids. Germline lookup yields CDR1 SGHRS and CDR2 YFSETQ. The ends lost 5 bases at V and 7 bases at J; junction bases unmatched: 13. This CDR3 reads CASSPPTSGGFLNEQFF. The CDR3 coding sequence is TGCGCCAGCAGTCCACCGACTAGCGGGGGATTCCTGAATGAGCAGTTCTTC.

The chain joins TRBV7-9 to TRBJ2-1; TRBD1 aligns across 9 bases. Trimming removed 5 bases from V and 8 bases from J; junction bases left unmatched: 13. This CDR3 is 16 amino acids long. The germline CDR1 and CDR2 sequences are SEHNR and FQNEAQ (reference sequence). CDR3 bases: TGTGCCAGCAGCCCCCGGGACAGGGTCGGTTTGGATGAGCAGTTCTTC. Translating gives CASSPRDRVGLDEQFF.

The CDR3 loop is CASSWGPIAGDTQYF. For the CDR3, the DNA is TGCGCCAGCAGCTGGGGACCTATTGCGGGGGATACGCAGTATTTT. The chain combines TRBV5-1 with TRBJ2-3; D perhaps matches TRBD2 (6 bases). The germline gives CDR1 SGHRS, CDR2 YFSETQ. The CDR3 covers 15 residues. Trimming pared 3 bases from V and 6 bases from J, leaving 17 bases between.

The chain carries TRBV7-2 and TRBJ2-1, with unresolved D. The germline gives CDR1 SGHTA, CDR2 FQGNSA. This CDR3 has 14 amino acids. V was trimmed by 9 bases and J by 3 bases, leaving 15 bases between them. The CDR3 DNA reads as TGTGCCAGTCGCGCCCGGCCAGGCTACAATGAGCAGTTCTTC. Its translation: CASRARPGYNEQFF.

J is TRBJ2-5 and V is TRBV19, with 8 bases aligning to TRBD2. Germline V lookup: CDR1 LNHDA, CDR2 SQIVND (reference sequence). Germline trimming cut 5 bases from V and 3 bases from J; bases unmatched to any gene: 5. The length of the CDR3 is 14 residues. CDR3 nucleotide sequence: TGTGCCAGTAGTGTCCCGGGACTAGAAGAGACCCAGTACTTC. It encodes CASSVPGLEETQYF.

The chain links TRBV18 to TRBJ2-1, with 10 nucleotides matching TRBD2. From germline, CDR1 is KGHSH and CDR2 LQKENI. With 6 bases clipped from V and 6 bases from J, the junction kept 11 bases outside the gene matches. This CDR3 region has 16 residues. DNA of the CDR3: TGTGCCAGCTCTTTAAATGGAGCGGGGGGGCCCAATGAGCAGTTCTTC. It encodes CASSLNGAGGPNEQFF.

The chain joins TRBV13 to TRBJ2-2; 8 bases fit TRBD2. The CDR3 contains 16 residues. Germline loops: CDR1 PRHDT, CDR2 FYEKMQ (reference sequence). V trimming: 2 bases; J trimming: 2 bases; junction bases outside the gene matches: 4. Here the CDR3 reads CASSLRAGANTGELFF. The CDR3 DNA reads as TGTGCCAGCAGCTTAAGAGCGGGGGCCAACACCGGGGAGCTGTTTTTT.

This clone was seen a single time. CDR3 nucleotides: TGTGCCAGCAGCTCGGGACTCCCCACCGGGGAGCTGTTTTTT. Its protein product is CASSSGLPTGELFF. The chain combines TRBV7-2 with TRBJ2-2, with a tentative D call TRBD2 (6 bases). V lost 4 bases to trimming and J lost 4 bases, with 10 bases between them. Germline V lookup: CDR1 SGHTA, CDR2 FQGNSA. The CDR3 extends over 14 amino acids.

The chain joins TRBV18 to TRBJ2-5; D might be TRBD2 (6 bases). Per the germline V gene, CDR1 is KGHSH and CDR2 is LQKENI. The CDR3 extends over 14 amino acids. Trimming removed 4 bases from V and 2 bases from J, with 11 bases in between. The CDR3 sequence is CASSRSGGQETQYF. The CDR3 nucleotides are TGTGCCAGCTCACGGTCAGGAGGGCAAGAGACCCAGTACTTC.

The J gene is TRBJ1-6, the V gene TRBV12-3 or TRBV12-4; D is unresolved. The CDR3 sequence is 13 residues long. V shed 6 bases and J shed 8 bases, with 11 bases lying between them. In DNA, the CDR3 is TGTGCCAGCAGAACACAGCGGGATTCACCCCTCCACTTT. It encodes CASRTQRDSPLHF.

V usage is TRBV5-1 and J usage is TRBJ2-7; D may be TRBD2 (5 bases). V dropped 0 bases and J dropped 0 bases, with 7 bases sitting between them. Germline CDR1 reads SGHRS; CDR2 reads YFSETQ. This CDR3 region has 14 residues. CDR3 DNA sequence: TGCGCCAGCAGCTTGGATGGGAGCTCCTACGAGCAGTACTTC. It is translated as CASSLDGSSYEQYF.

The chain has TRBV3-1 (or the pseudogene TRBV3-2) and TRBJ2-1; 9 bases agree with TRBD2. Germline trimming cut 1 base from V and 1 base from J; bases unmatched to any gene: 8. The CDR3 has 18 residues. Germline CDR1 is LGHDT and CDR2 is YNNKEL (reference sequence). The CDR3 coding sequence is TGTGCCAGCAGCCAAGTCGGTAGCGGGAGTGTATCCTACAATGAGCAGTTCTTC. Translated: CASSQVGSGSVSYNEQFF.

The CDR3 region is CASRSVGLSTDTQYF. CDR3 DNA sequence: TGTGCCAGCAGGAGTGTGGGACTTAGCACAGATACGCAGTATTTT. V usage is TRBV27 and J usage is TRBJ2-3; D possibly corresponds to TRBD2 (6 bases). V was clipped by 6 bases and J by 0 bases, with 13 bases between them. Germline V gene sequence: CDR1 MNHEY, CDR2 SMNVEV (reference sequence). The CDR3 runs to 15 residues.

The DNA for the CDR3 is TGTGCCACCAGTGATCCTAGCGGGCCCCAAGAGACCCAGTACTTC. Protein: CATSDPSGPQETQYF. The chain combines TRBV24-1 with TRBJ2-5; 8 positions agree with TRBD2. Germline CDR1 is KGHDR and CDR2 is SFDVKD. The CDR3 consists of 15 residues. J was trimmed by 1 base and V by 3 bases; bases with no gene match: 3.

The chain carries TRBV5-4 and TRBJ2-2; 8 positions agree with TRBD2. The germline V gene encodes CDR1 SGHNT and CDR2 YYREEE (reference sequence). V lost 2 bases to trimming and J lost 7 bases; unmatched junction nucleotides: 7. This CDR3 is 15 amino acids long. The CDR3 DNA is TGTGCCAGCAGCTTACCGACTAGCGACAGCGGGGAGCTGTTTTTT. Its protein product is CASSLPTSDSGELFF.

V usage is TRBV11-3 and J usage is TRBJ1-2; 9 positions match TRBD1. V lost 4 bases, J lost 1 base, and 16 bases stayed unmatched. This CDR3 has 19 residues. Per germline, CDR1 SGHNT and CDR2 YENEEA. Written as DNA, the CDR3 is TGTGCCAGCAGCTCTAAGCTCCGGGACAGGGTGAATTTTAACTATGGCTACACCTTC. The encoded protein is CASSSKLRDRVNFNYGYTF. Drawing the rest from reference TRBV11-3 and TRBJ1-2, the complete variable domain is EAGVVQSPRYKIIEKKQPVAFWCNPISGHNTLYWYLQNLGQGPELLIRYENEEAVDDSQLPKDRFSAERLKGVDSTLKIQPAELGDSAVYLCASSSKLRDRVNFNYGYTFGSGTRLTVV.

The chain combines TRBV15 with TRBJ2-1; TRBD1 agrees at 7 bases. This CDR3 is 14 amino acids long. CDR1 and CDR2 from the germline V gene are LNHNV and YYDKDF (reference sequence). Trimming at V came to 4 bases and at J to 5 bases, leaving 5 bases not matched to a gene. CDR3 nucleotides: TGTGCCACCAGCAAACCTGACAGGGACAATGAGCAGTTCTTC. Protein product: CATSKPDRDNEQFF. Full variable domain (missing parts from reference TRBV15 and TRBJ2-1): DAMVIQNPRYQVTQFGKPVTLSCSQTLNHNVMYWYQQKSSQAPKLLFHYYDKDFNNEADTPDNFQSRRPNTSFCFLDIRSPGLGDTAMYLCATSKPDRDNEQFFGPGTRLTVL.

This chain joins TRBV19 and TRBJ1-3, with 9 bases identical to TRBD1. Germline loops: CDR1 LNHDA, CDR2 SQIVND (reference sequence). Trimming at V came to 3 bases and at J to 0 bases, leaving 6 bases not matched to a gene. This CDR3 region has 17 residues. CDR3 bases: TGTGCCAGTAGTATTGCGGGACAGGGATTCTCTGGAAACACCATATATTTT. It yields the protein CASSIAGQGFSGNTIYF.